The entry below gives a single T cell receptor beta chain sequence along with its context. This clonotype was detected only a few times. Its specific antigen is unknown. Base qualities are missing; no much larger clone stands one base away. The protocol used for the library was PCR. Instrument used: Illumina HiSeq 2500. Molecular barcoding was employed in the preparation of TCR libraries, with unique molecular identifiers being used to normalize TCRbeta repertoire quantification. In TCRdb, the public reads were trimmed at Q25 with fastp and aligned with MiXCR, with productive beta chains retained. Rows are unified per CDR3 protein, each entry keeping the most common DNA and genes. In this sample the table shows fewer than 550,000 distinct CDR3 sequences, approximately 10% of which occur a single time. 5% to 6.5% of the sample is taken by the ten largest. The sample comes from a study of T-cell reconstitution after alpha-beta-depleted transplantation in children (dated by TCRdb to 2016 to 2017). Study-level background: T-cell immune reconstitution after TCRalphabeta/CD19-depleted allogeneic hematopoietic cell transplantation in children was quantitatively tracked in the study by means of TCR repertoire profiling.

Including the terminal cysteine and phenylalanine, the CDR3 comprises 14 residues. Only the CDR3 part of the read is kept: 42 bases, read in frame from the first base. V gives up 4 bases and J gives up 2 bases, and the segment between their germline ends measures 10 bases. The germline V gene supplies CDR1 SGHTA and CDR2 FQGNSA. This sequence uses TRBV7-2 and TRBJ2-3, with a tentative D call of TRBD1 or TRBD2, each matching 5 bases. This TCR was sampled from a human donor who donated a stem cell graft to a child with acute myeloid leukemia. The sequencing here drew on PBMCs from the stem cell graft donor, taken from the stem cell graft. The CDR3: CASSSDGATDTQYF. The nucleotide sequence reads TGTGCCAGCAGCTCCGACGGGGCCACAGATACGCAGTATTTT.